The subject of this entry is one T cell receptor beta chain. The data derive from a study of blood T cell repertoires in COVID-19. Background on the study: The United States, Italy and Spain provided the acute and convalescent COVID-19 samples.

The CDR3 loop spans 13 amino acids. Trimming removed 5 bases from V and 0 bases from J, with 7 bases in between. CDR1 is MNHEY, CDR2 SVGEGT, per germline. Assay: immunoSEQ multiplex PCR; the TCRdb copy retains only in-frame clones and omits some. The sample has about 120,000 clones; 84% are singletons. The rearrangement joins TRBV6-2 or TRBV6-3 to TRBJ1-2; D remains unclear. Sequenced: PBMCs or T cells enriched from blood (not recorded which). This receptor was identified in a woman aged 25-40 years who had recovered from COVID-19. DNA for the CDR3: TGTGCCAGCAGTCCCGACACTAACTATGGCTACACCTTC. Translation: CASSPDTNYGYTF.